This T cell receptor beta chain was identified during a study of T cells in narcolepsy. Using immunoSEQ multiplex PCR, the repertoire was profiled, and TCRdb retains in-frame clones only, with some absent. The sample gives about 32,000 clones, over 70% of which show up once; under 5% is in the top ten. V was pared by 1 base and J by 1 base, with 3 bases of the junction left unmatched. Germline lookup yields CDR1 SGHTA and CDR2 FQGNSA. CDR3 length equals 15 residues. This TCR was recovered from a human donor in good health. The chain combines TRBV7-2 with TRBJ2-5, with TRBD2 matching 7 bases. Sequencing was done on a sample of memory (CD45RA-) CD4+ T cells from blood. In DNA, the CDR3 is TGTGCCAGCAGCTTAGTGGGGAGGGCCCAAGAGACCCAGTACTTC. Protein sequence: CASSLVGRAQETQYF.